In this sample, the clone carrying this T cell receptor beta chain turned up a few times. The antigen remains unidentified. Germline V gives CDR1 KGHDR, CDR2 SFDVKD. The CDR3 totals 15 residues. J gave up 6 bases and V 5 bases, and 9 bases lay outside the gene matches. This sample is part of a study of vaccination and CD4 T cells after COVID-19. Study at large: Control wells got either CEFX epitopes, HIV-1 Nef peptides, or no peptide at all.

The sample's time point: late sampling 161 to 241 days after vaccination in a few convalescent patients. The treatment was: approximately 9-day PBMC culture with coronavirus spike peptide pools or control peptides (ViraFEST assay). An Oncomine TCR Beta short-read assay was used to sequence the DNA from cultured CD4+ T cells. TCRdb re-analysed the PCR reads in MiXCR, keeping a single row per CDR3 protein. The table lists 25,000 to 30,000 distinct CDR3 sequences, 35% to 50% of them singletons. The rearrangement links TRBV24-1 to TRBJ2-7, with 10 bases lining up with TRBD1. This TCR was recovered from a human donor who had recovered from COVID-19. The specimen was CD4+ T cells from blood, cultured in vitro, collected about 7 months after SARS-CoV-2 vaccination. The CDR3 nucleotides are TGTGCCACCAGTGCCGGGACAGGGGCTGAGTTCGAGCAGTACTTC. Amino acids: CATSAGTGAEFEQYF.